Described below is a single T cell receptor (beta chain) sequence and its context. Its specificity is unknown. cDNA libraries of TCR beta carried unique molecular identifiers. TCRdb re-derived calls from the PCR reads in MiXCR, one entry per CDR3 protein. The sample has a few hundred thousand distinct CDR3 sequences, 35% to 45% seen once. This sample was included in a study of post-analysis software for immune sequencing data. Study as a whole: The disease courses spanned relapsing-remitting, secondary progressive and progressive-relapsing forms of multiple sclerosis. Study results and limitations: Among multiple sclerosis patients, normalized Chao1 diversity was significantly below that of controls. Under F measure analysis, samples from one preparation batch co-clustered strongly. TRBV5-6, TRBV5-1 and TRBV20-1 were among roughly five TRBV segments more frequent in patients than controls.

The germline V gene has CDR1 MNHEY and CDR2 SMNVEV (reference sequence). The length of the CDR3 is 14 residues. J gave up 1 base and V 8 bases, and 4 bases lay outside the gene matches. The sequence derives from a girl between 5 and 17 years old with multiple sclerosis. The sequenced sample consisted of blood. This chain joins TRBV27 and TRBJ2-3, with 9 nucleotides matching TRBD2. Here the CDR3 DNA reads TGTGCCAGCGGACTAGCGATCGGCACAGATACGCAGTATTTT. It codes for CASGLAIGTDTQYF.